This T cell receptor (beta chain) was identified during a study of blood T cell repertoires in COVID-19. Across the whole study: The United States, Italy and Spain provided the acute and convalescent COVID-19 samples.

Original processing notes: The assay estimated nucleated cells by amplifying reference gene primers. This table comes from immunoSEQ multiplex PCR, and its TCRdb copy is limited to in-frame clones, with some not included. That table supplies the V and J calls and clone size; D and trimming were determined from the DNA. The sample consists of around 270,000 clones, approximately 80% of them appearing once. The CDR3 sequence is 15 residues long. V lost 3 bases and J 2 bases, leaving 14 bases between the germline ends. The germline CDR1 and CDR2 sequences are LGHNA and YSLEER. The material sequenced was peripheral blood. The chain carries TRBV4-3 and TRBJ2-7; TRBD1 might be the D (6 bases). This receptor was identified in a man between 60 and 75 years old with acute or convalescent COVID-19. CDR3 nucleotide sequence: TGCGCCAGCAGCCAGGATACAGGGCTTGCCTACGAGCAGTACTTC. Translated: CASSQDTGLAYEQYF.